This TCR beta chain was sequenced in a study of blood T cell repertoires in COVID-19. The overall study: Italy, Spain and the United States were the sources of the convalescent and acute COVID-19 samples. Sample material is recorded as cDNA or gDNA derived from T cells, B-cell-depleted T cells, or PBMCs.

Authors' methods: Scientists estimated how many nucleated cells there were by amplifying reference gene primers. Method: immunoSEQ multiplex PCR; TCRdb's copy keeps in-frame clones and lacks some. The V and J calls and clone size are taken from that table; D and trimming were inferred from the DNA. This table holds 90,000 to 150,000 clones, 85% to 90% found once. Germline CDR1 WSHSY, CDR2 SAAADI. The CDR3 is 16 residues long. With V trimmed by 5 bases and J by 2 bases, 1 base remained unmatched. The chain employs TRBV10-2 and TRBJ2-1; 15 nucleotides match TRBD2. The receptor comes from an elderly man with acute or convalescent COVID-19. Sequencing was performed on peripheral blood. CDR3 loop: CASSRTSGGAYNEQFF. The CDR3 DNA sequence: TGCGCCAGCAGTCGGACTAGCGGGGGGGCCTACAATGAGCAGTTCTTC.